One sample yielded the 13 T cell receptor beta chains listed below, sequenced in a study of blood T cell repertoires in COVID-19. The assay was immunoSEQ multiplex PCR, and TCRdb's table has in-frame clones only and misses some. This table has some 500,000 clones, about 89% appearing once. The sequenced sample was peripheral blood. These receptors all come from a woman aged 45-65 years with COVID-19, enrolled during active disease.

V usage is TRBV5-5 and J usage is TRBJ1-2; D is undetermined. Per germline, CDR1 SGHKS and CDR2 YYEKEE (reference sequence). The CDR3 covers 14 residues. Trimming cost V 3 bases and J 1 base, with 10 bases left between them. The CDR3 sequence: CASSSGESNYGYTF. DNA of the CDR3: TGTGCCAGCAGCTCTGGGGAGAGTAACTATGGCTACACCTTC.

The chain employs TRBV7-3 and TRBJ1-1, with D perhaps TRBD1 (5 bases). Germline V gives CDR1 SGHTA, CDR2 FQGTGA. The length of the CDR3 is 13 residues. Trimming took 3 bases from V and 5 from J, leaving 10 bases between them. The CDR3 region is CASSLGAGTEAFF. The CDR3 region has the DNA TGTGCCAGCAGCTTGGGCGCAGGGACTGAAGCTTTCTTT.

The chain recombines TRBV3-1 (or the pseudogene TRBV3-2) with TRBJ2-2; 12 bases line up with TRBD2. Germline values: CDR1 LGHDT, CDR2 YNNKEL (reference sequence). CDR3 size: 18 residues. J gave up 0 bases and V 1 base, and 3 bases lay outside the gene matches. The CDR3 bases are TGTGCCAGCAGCCAAGGGCTAGCGGGGGGGCCGAACACCGGGGAGCTGTTTTTT. It codes for CASSQGLAGGPNTGELFF.

The genes are TRBV9 and TRBJ1-3; TRBD1 might be the D (5 bases). From germline, CDR1 is SGDLS and CDR2 YYNGEE. V gave up 4 bases and J gave up 2 bases, with 13 bases separating them. The CDR3 sequence is 15 residues long. The CDR3, as DNA: TGTGCCAGCAGCCGGACCGACAGTCCTGGAAACACCATATATTTT. Translating it yields CASSRTDSPGNTIYF.

V usage is TRBV6-5 and J usage is TRBJ2-7; tentatively, D is TRBD1 (5 bases). V was clipped by 6 bases and J by 2 bases, with 14 bases between them. Germline CDR1 and CDR2: MNHEY and SVGAGI. This CDR3 comprises 14 residues. The CDR3 nucleotides read TGTGCCAGCAGACTTACAGACAGTCCCTACGAGCAGTACTTC. Protein product: CASRLTDSPYEQYF.

The CDR3 reads CASSSGQGLIGHGYTF. In DNA form, the CDR3 reads TGCGCCAGCAGCTCGGGACAGGGTCTTATCGGCCATGGCTACACCTTC. This chain connects TRBV5-1 to TRBJ1-2, with 9 bases lining up with TRBD1. With V trimmed by 3 bases and J by 6 bases, 12 bases remained unmatched. This CDR3 comprises 16 residues. Germline CDR1 reads SGHRS; CDR2 reads YFSETQ.

This clone has only a few counts. The chain couples TRBV9 to TRBJ1-2; 8 bases agree with TRBD1. From germline, CDR1 is SGDLS and CDR2 YYNGEE. The length of the CDR3 is 15 residues. The ends lost 3 bases at V and 8 bases at J; junction bases unmatched: 12. The CDR3 coding sequence is TGTGCCAGCAGCGCAGGACAGGGATGGGTAGAGGGCTACACCTTC. Residues: CASSAGQGWVEGYTF.

J is TRBJ2-5 and V is TRBV24-1, with D tentatively TRBD2 (5 bases). This CDR3 is 14 amino acids long. The V end was cut by 4 bases, the J end by 7 bases, with 15 bases between. CDR1 and CDR2 (germline): KGHDR, SFDVKD. The CDR3 bases are TGTGCCACCAGTGACCTGGACGGAGGCGGGACCCAGTACTTC. This sequence encodes CATSDLDGGGTQYF.

The chain couples TRBV4-2 to TRBJ2-3, with 8 bases that match TRBD1. The CDR3 extends over 18 amino acids. With V trimmed by 0 bases and J by 1 base, 9 bases remained unmatched. CDR1 and CDR2 from the germline V gene are LGHNA and YNFKEQ. CDR3 loop: CASSQDVGRGLGTDTQYF. Here the CDR3 DNA reads TGTGCCAGCAGCCAAGACGTCGGCAGGGGGCTGGGCACAGATACGCAGTATTTT.

This clone appeared a single time. This chain links TRBV15 with TRBJ2-7, with 9 bases identical to TRBD1. V was clipped by 1 base and J by 6 bases; unmatched bases: 7. The length of the CDR3 is 15 residues. The germline V gene has CDR1 LNHNV and CDR2 YYDKDF (reference sequence). The CDR3 DNA follows: TGTGCCACCAGCAGAGCGCGACAGGGGGACGGCGAGCAGTACTTC. Translating it yields CATSRARQGDGEQYF.

The rearrangement joins TRBV29-1 to TRBJ2-5; 7 nucleotides match TRBD1. Germline V gene sequence: CDR1 SQVTM, CDR2 ANQGSEA. The trim removed 7 bases at V and 3 bases at J, leaving 5 bases unmatched. The CDR3 length is 12 residues. The CDR3: CSGFGTEETQYF. In DNA form, the CDR3 reads TGCAGCGGGTTTGGGACAGAAGAGACCCAGTACTTC.

The chain recombines TRBV27 with TRBJ1-2; TRBD1 aligns across 11 bases. After removal of 6 bases from V and 5 bases from J, the junction contained 11 bases not matched to a gene. CDR1 and CDR2 from the germline V gene are MNHEY and SMNVEV (reference sequence). The CDR3 spans 16 residues. The CDR3 reads CASSSRGTGGEYGYTF. CDR3 coding DNA: TGTGCCAGCAGCAGCAGGGGGACAGGGGGGGAATATGGCTACACCTTC.

This clone appeared once. This chain links TRBV13 with TRBJ1-2, with D possibly being TRBD1 (5 bases). Trimming took 5 bases from V and 3 from J, leaving 16 bases between them. The germline CDR1 and CDR2 sequences are PRHDT and FYEKMQ (reference sequence). The CDR3 extends over 15 amino acids. Written as DNA, the CDR3 is TGTGCCAGCAGCCGCTACTCGACGGGGGACTATGGCTACACCTTC. It yields the protein CASSRYSTGDYGYTF.